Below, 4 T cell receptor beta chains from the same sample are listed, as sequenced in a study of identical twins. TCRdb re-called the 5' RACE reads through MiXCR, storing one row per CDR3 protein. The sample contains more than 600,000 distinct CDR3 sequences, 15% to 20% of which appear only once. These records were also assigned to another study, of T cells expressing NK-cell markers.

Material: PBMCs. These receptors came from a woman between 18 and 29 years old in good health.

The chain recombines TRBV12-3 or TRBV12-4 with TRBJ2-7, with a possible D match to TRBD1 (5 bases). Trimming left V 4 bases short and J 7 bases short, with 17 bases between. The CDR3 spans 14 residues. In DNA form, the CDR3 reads TGTGCCAGCAGTTCACGGCAGGGTTCGGAGGAGCAGTACTTC. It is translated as CASSSRQGSEEQYF.

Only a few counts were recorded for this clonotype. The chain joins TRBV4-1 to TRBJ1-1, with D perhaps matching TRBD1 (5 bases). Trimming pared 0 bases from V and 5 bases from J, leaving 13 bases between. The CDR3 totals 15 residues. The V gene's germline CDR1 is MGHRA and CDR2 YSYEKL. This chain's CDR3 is CASSQEVEGYTEAFF. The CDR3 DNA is TGCGCCAGCAGCCAAGAAGTGGAGGGGTATACTGAAGCTTTCTTT.

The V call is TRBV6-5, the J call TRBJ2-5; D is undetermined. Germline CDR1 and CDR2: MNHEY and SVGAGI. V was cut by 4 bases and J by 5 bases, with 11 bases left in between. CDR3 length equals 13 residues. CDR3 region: CASSLGIGETQYF. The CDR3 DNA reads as TGTGCCAGCAGTTTGGGGATAGGCGAGACCCAGTACTTC.

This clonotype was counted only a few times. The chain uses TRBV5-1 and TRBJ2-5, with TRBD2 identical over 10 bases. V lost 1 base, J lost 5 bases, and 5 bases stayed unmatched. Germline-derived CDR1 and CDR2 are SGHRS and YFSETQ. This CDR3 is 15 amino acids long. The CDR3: CASSLTSGIRETQYF. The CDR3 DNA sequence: TGCGCCAGCAGCTTGACTAGCGGGATCAGGGAGACCCAGTACTTC.